This is a list of T cell receptor beta chains from one sample in a study of STAT5B mutations in CD4+ large granular lymphocyte leukemia. Sequencing was performed with immunoSEQ multiplex PCR; in TCRdb, only in-frame clones are kept and a portion is missing. The sample has under 40,000 clones, under 80% seen once. The sample comprised CD4+ T cells from blood buffy coats. These receptors all stem from a human donor in good health. CDR3s include the opening cysteine and the closing phenylalanine or tryptophan. A D gene is named only where the DNA matches it firmly. Clone size is given for some rows only: seen once, a few or many times, or a class if the clone is expanded.

.,once,TRBV28,TRBJ1-2,CASSLFRDYGYTF,TGTGCCAGCAGTTTATTCAGGGACTATGGCTACACCTTC
TRBD1,few,TRBV9,TRBJ1-1,CASSSGTAANTEAFF,TGTGCCAGCAGCTCCGGGACAGCTGCGAACACTGAAGCTTTCTTT
TRBD1,once,TRBV6-5,TRBJ2-2,CASSYWTGNTGELFF,TGTGCCAGCAGTTACTGGACAGGGAACACCGGGGAGCTGTTTTTT
.,.,TRBV6-5,TRBJ2-7,CASSLERKTSYEQYF,TGTGCCAGCAGTCTAGAACGGAAAACCTCCTACGAGCAGTACTTC
TRBD1,.,TRBV7-2,TRBJ2-5,CASSLLPGTGGGETQYF,TGTGCCAGCAGCCTATTACCCGGGACAGGGGGTGGAGAGACCCAGTACTTC
.,.,TRBV6-5,TRBJ1-2,CASSYDAANYGYTF,TGTGCCAGCAGTTACGATGCAGCCAACTATGGCTACACCTTC
TRBD1,.,TRBV14,TRBJ2-7,CASSRTGTANSYEQYF,TGTGCCAGCAGCCGAACCGGGACAGCAAACTCCTACGAGCAGTACTTC
.,.,TRBV27,TRBJ2-7,CASRVREVPYEQYF,TGTGCCAGCAGGGTGAGGGAGGTCCCCTACGAGCAGTACTTC
TRBD2,.,TRBV7-2,TRBJ2-4,CASTFSGGPGNIQYF,TGTGCCAGCACGTTCAGCGGGGGGCCCGGAAACATTCAGTACTTC
TRBD2,.,TRBV11-2,TRBJ2-2,CASSLGSPSGNTGELFF,TGTGCCAGCAGCTTAGGGTCCCCTAGCGGGAACACCGGGGAGCTGTTTTTT
TRBD1,.,TRBV11-2,TRBJ1-2,CASSLEGGEAGYTF,TGTGCCAGCAGCTTAGAAGGGGGCGAGGCTGGCTACACCTTC
.,.,TRBV11-2,TRBJ2-5,CASSLVRGTQETQYF,TGTGCCAGCAGCTTAGTGCGGGGAACTCAAGAGACCCAGTACTTC
.,.,TRBV19,TRBJ1-3,CASSKLRQGSGNTIYF,TGTGCCAGTAGTAAGCTACGGCAGGGCTCTGGAAACACCATATATTTT
.,.,TRBV18,TRBJ2-5,CASSPRLQETQYF,TGTGCCAGCTCACCGAGATTACAAGAGACCCAGTACTTC
.,few,TRBV2,TRBJ2-2,CASKGPGGTGELFF,TGTGCCAGCAAAGGGCCAGGAGGGACCGGGGAGCTGTTTTTT
.,.,TRBV4-3,TRBJ2-6,CASSQGGGGSGANVLTF,TGCGCCAGCAGCCAAGGTGGCGGCGGCTCTGGGGCCAACGTCCTGACTTTC
.,.,TRBV7-2,TRBJ1-1,CASSFDRESRAFF,TGTGCCAGCAGCTTTGACCGGGAATCACGAGCTTTCTTT
TRBD1,.,TRBV7-2,TRBJ1-5,CASSSDREQPQHF,TGTGCCAGCAGTTCGGACAGGGAGCAGCCCCAGCATTTT
.,few,TRBV7-9,TRBJ1-1,CASSSRWDTEAFF,TGTGCCAGCAGCTCCAGGTGGGACACTGAAGCTTTCTTT
TRBD1,few,TRBV27,TRBJ1-1,CASSPLRTGDEAFF,TGTGCCAGCAGTCCTTTACGGACAGGCGATGAAGCTTTCTTT
TRBD2,few,TRBV10-1,TRBJ2-7,CASRVGGANEQYF,TGCGCCAGCAGGGTCGGGGGGGCCAACGAGCAGTACTTC
.,.,TRBV6-6,TRBJ2-7,CASSKDRSSSYEQYF,TGTGCCAGCAGTAAGGACAGATCGAGCTCCTACGAGCAGTACTTC
.,few,TRBV7-9,TRBJ1-2,CASSFNRDGYTF,TGTGCCAGCAGCTTCAACAGGGATGGCTACACCTTC
.,.,TRBV7-9,TRBJ2-1,CASSLWLASSYNEQFF,TGTGCCAGCAGCTTATGGTTGGCAAGCTCCTACAATGAGCAGTTCTTC
.,.,TRBV5-1,TRBJ2-5,CASSRGQVGRTQETQYF,TGCGCCAGCAGCCGTGGGCAGGTAGGCCGGACTCAAGAGACCCAGTACTTC
.,.,TRBV6-5,TRBJ2-2,CASSYLTYSNTGELFF,TGTGCCAGCAGTTACCTGACGTACTCGAACACCGGGGAGCTGTTTTTT
.,few,TRBV30,TRBJ2-7,CAWTTREKGYEQYF,TGTGCCTGGACCACTAGGGAGAAGGGCTACGAGCAGTACTTC
.,once,TRBV18,TRBJ1-2,CASSPDNYGYTF,TGTGCCAGCTCGCCGGACAACTATGGCTACACCTTC
.,.,TRBV5-1,TRBJ2-7,CASSLVVQPYEQYF,TGCGCCAGCAGCTTGGTGGTACAGCCCTACGAGCAGTACTTC
.,.,TRBV7-2,TRBJ1-5,CASSPRVGSNQPQHF,TGTGCCAGCAGCCCTCGCGTGGGTAGCAATCAGCCCCAGCATTTT
.,once,TRBV6-5,TRBJ1-3,CASSRTRGGNTIYF,TGTGCCAGCAGCCGGACAAGGGGTGGAAACACCATATATTTT
.,few,TRBV18,TRBJ2-4,CASSPITARKNIQYF,TGTGCCAGCTCACCAATCACAGCCCGAAAAAACATTCAGTACTTC
TRBD1,once,TRBV19,TRBJ1-4,CASSALGTGSNEKLFF,TGTGCCAGTAGTGCGCTCGGGACAGGGAGTAATGAAAAACTGTTTTTT
TRBD1,.,TRBV2,TRBJ1-2,CASSTQKGTVYGYTF,TGTGCCAGCAGTACCCAGAAGGGGACAGTCTATGGCTACACCTTC
TRBD1,.,TRBV19,TRBJ1-1,CASSIKGAPNTEAFF,TGTGCCAGTAGTATTAAGGGGGCCCCGAACACTGAAGCTTTCTTT